What follows describes a single T cell receptor (beta chain). The entry originates in a study of blood T cell repertoires in COVID-19. At the level of the study: Both acute and convalescent COVID-19 samples were obtained from the United States, Italy and Spain. PBMCs, B-cell-depleted T cells, or T cells provided the cDNA or gDNA that made up the material.

Study processing details: Estimated nucleated cell counts came from reference gene primer amplification. Repertoires were generated with immunoSEQ multiplex PCR, while TCRdb's copy carries only in-frame clones and drops some. The DNA was the basis for D and trimming; V, J and clone size are from that table. The table lists 51,000 or so clones, over 75% of them singletons. In Seattle, patients joined the study during active infection and were tracked longitudinally. V shed 5 bases and J shed 0 bases, with 13 bases lying between them. CDR1 is SGHNT, CDR2 YENEEA, per germline. The CDR3 totals 16 residues.

This clonotype was obtained from a woman older than 75 with COVID-19, enrolled during active disease. The V and J genes are TRBV11-3 and TRBJ2-2; D is ambiguous. The sequenced sample consisted of peripheral blood. The CDR3, as DNA: TGTGCCAGCAGCCCCACCCCACTTTCGAACACCGGGGAGCTGTTTTTT. Translated, it gives CASSPTPLSNTGELFF.